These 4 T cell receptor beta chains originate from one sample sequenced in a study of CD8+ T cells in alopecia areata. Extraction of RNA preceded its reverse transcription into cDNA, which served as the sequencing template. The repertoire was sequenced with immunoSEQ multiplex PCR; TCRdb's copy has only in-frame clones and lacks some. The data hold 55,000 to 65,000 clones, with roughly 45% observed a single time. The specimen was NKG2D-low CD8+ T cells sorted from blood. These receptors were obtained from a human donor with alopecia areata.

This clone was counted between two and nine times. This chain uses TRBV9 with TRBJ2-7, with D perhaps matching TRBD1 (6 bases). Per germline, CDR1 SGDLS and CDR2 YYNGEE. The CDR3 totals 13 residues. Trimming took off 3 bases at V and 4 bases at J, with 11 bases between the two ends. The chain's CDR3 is CASSGSRGYEQYF. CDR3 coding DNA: TGTGCCAGCAGCGGCTCCAGGGGTTACGAGCAGTACTTC.

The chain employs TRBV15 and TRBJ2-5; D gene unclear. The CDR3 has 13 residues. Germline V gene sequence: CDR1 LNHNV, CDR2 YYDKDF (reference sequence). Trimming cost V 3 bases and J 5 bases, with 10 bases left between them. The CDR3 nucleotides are TGTGCCACCAGCAGTCCACTCCCGGAGACCCAGTACTTC. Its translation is CATSSPLPETQYF.

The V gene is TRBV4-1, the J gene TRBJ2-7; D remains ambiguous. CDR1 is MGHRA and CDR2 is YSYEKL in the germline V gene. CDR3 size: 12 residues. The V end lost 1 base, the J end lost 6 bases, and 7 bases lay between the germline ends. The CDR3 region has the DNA TGCGCCAGCAGCCAAGTCGTGACCGAGCAGTACTTC. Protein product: CASSQVVTEQYF.

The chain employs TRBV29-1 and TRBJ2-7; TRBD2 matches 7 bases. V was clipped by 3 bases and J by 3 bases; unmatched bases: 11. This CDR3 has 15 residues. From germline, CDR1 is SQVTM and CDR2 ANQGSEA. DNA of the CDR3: TGCAGCGTTGAGGGGCGTGACGGGAGGTTCTACGAGCAGTACTTC. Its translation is CSVEGRDGRFYEQYF.